This TCR beta chain comes out of a study of identical twins. Germline V gives CDR1 LGHDT, CDR2 YNNKEL (reference sequence). V was trimmed by 3 bases and J by 0 bases, leaving 5 bases between them. The CDR3 sequence is 13 residues long. General observations from the study: Fewer insertions were carried by abundant cord blood beta clonotypes, but none was seen in memory repertoires. Monozygotic twins shared more out-of-frame TCR alpha than recombination models predicted. Analyses of zero insertions could, in part, be confounded by invariant MAIT and iNKT cells. Excess sharing between twins was weaker in beta out-of-frame sequences.

Many counts were recorded for this clonotype. Its antigen is currently unknown. Each CDR3 protein is one row after TCRdb ran MiXCR on the 5' RACE reads. The data hold some 1,700,000 distinct CDR3 sequences, with about 30% observed a single time. This receptor was taken from a newborn girl in good health. Sequencing was performed on cord blood. The chain joins TRBV3-1 to TRBJ1-2; D is possibly TRBD1 (5 bases). CDR3 nucleotides: TGTGCCAGCAGCCAGACAGCTAACTATGGCTACACCTTC. Translating gives CASSQTANYGYTF. Looking up the rest from reference TRBV3-1 and TRBJ1-2 gives the full variable domain: DTAVSQTPKYLVTQMGNDKSIKCEQNLGHDTMYWYKQDSKKFLKIMFSYNNKELIINETVPNRFSPKSPDKAHLNLHINSLELGDSAVYFCASSQTANYGYTFGSGTRLTVV.